This entry features one TCR beta chain sequence. Its antigen is unknown. CDR1 and CDR2 from the germline V gene are MNHNS and SASEGT. This CDR3 has 15 amino acids. Trimming took off 7 bases at V and 4 bases at J, with 20 bases between the two ends. The data derive from a study of OX40 agonist ivuxolimab in advanced cancers. The overall study: Ivuxolimab doses were 0.01, 0.1, 0.3, 1.5, 3 or 10 mg/kg every 2 weeks. Subjects had a mean age of around 60 years, with a range of 23 to 79; around 83% were male. Previous treatment with anti-PD-1, anti-PD-L1 or anti-CTLA-4 therapy was allowed; about 44% had received some. Study results and caveats: In general, CD8+ T cells held more expanded clones than CD4+ did, on average.

Assay: immunoSEQ multiplex PCR; the TCRdb copy retains only in-frame clones and omits some. The repertoire holds some 45,000 clones, with around 80% as singletons. The J gene is TRBJ2-7, the V gene TRBV6-1, with a weak D call TRBD2 (8 bases). Sequenced material: CD4+ or CD8+ T cells sorted from blood, taken in a trial of the OX40 agonist ivuxolimab. The sequence derives from an adult with an advanced solid tumor such as melanoma, head and neck, liver or kidney cancer. The CDR3 DNA is TGTGCCAGCACCAAGGGGGCGGGAGGACTTTACGAGCAGTACTTC. It specifies CASTKGAGGLYEQYF.